These 14 T cell receptor beta chains were all obtained from the same sample, sequenced in a study of lung T cells in sarcoidosis with Löfgren's syndrome. TCRdb re-called the reads through MiXCR, storing one row per CDR3 protein. This table has 9,000 or so distinct CDR3 sequences, about 20% appearing once. The specimen sequenced was CD4+ T cells from bronchoalveolar lavage. The receptors stem from a human donor with sarcoidosis (Löfgren's syndrome or another form), or a control subject (not recorded which).

The sample holds many counts of this clonotype. The rearrangement uses TRBV6-1 and TRBJ1-3; D is perhaps TRBD1 (5 bases). This CDR3 is 14 amino acids long. Trimming took off 5 bases at V and 3 bases at J, with 11 bases between the two ends. CDR1 and CDR2 from the germline V gene are MNHNS and SASEGT. For the CDR3, the DNA is TGTGCCAGCAGTCAGGGCGGCGGTGGAAACACCATATATTTT. It yields the protein CASSQGGGGNTIYF.

This clonotype is classed as medium-sized (0.01 to 0.1%). This chain joins TRBV28 and TRBJ2-7; D unclear. V was cut by 5 bases and J by 3 bases, with 5 bases left in between. In germline, CDR1 is MDHEN, CDR2 SYDVKM. This CDR3 is 11 amino acids long. DNA for the CDR3: TGTGCCAGCAGTCCGAACTACGAGCAGTACTTC. It encodes CASSPNYEQYF.

This clonotype was counted at least ten times. The gene calls are TRBV20-1 and TRBJ2-7; D might be TRBD2 (5 bases). Trimming stripped 4 bases from V and 6 bases from J, with 16 bases between. The CDR3 runs 13 residues. Per germline, CDR1 DFQATT and CDR2 SNEGSKA (reference sequence). The CDR3 DNA reads TGCAGTGCTACGGAGAGGGTATCAGGCGAGCAGTACTTC. Residues: CSATERVSGEQYF.

This clonotype is deemed medium-sized. This chain links TRBV28 with TRBJ1-4; D gene uncertain. CDR3 length equals 14 residues. Germline values: CDR1 MDHEN, CDR2 SYDVKM. V was cut by 5 bases and J by 8 bases, with 15 bases left in between. The CDR3 DNA follows: TGTGCCAGCAGTCCAAGACGTATTGGGGAAAAACTGTTTTTT. Amino acids: CASSPRRIGEKLFF.

This clonotype was picked up many times. The chain is built from TRBV7-8 and TRBJ1-3; 7 nucleotides align to TRBD1. V shed 5 bases, J shed 2 bases, and the junction held 12 bases outside the gene matches. Germline-derived CDR1 and CDR2 are SGHVS and FQNEAQ. CDR3 length equals 17 residues. DNA for the CDR3: TGTGCCAGCAGCCCGTACTCGACAGGGACGGCTGGAAACACCATATATTTT. Encoded protein: CASSPYSTGTAGNTIYF.

This clonotype was recorded at least ten times. The chain carries TRBV6-1 and TRBJ1-1; D is perhaps TRBD1 (5 bases). From germline, CDR1 is MNHNS and CDR2 SASEGT. The CDR3 spans 14 residues. The germline V and J ends were trimmed by 5 bases and 1 base, with 11 bases remaining between them. CDR3 residues: CASSPPGANTEAFF. The CDR3 DNA sequence: TGTGCCAGCAGTCCCCCTGGGGCGAACACTGAAGCTTTCTTT.

In this sample, this clonotype is medium-sized (0.01 to 0.1%). The chain couples TRBV27 to TRBJ1-2, with D maybe TRBD1 (6 bases). The CDR3 runs to 15 residues. CDR1 is MNHEY and CDR2 is SMNVEV in the germline V gene (reference sequence). The V gene lost 5 bases and the J gene lost 2 bases, with 15 bases spanning the gap. The chain's CDR3 is CASSPRTERNYGYTF. CDR3 DNA sequence: TGTGCCAGCAGTCCCCGGACAGAAAGAAACTATGGCTACACCTTC.

This chain joins TRBV3-1 and TRBJ2-5, with a possible D match to TRBD2 (6 bases). Germline assignment: CDR1 LGHDT and CDR2 YNNKEL (reference sequence). Trimming pared 4 bases from V and 5 bases from J, leaving 17 bases between. The length of the CDR3 is 15 residues. As DNA, the CDR3 is TGTGCCAGCAGCCCTGCACTAGCTTCGTCCGAGACCCAGTACTTC. This translates into CASSPALASSETQYF.

This clonotype was observed many times. V and J are TRBV3-1 and TRBJ2-3, with TRBD2 identical over 10 bases. In germline, CDR1 is LGHDT, CDR2 YNNKEL (reference sequence). J lost 8 bases, V lost 4 bases, and 6 bases had no gene match. The CDR3 spans 14 residues. The CDR3 region has the DNA TGTGCCAGCAGCCTCCAGCGGGGGGGGGCTACGCAGTATTTT. Its translation: CASSLQRGGATQYF.

This clonotype has at least ten counts. The J gene is TRBJ2-3, the V gene TRBV29-1; weak D call: TRBD1 (5 bases). The V end lost 8 bases, the J end lost 0 bases, and 6 bases lay between the germline ends. Germline-derived CDR1 and CDR2 are SQVTM and ANQGSEA. The CDR3 is 11 residues long. CDR3 in DNA: TGCAGCACAGGTAGCACAGATACGCAGTATTTT. It yields the protein CSTGSTDTQYF.

The table lists this clonotype with many counts. This chain uses TRBV12-3 or TRBV12-4 with TRBJ1-2; no firm D call. Trimming stripped 6 bases from V and 4 bases from J, with 6 bases between. There are 11 residues in the CDR3. The CDR3, as DNA: TGTGCCAGCAGCAAGGGCTATGGCTACACCTTC. Protein product: CASSKGYGYTF.

V usage is TRBV7-2 and J usage is TRBJ2-5; the match to TRBD2 covers 10 bases. The V segment lost 5 bases and the J segment 6 bases; nucleotides outside the gene matches: 6. Germline V gives CDR1 SGHTA, CDR2 FQGNSA. There are 14 residues in the CDR3. CDR3 residues: CASSLVAGGKTQYF. The CDR3 DNA is TGTGCCAGCAGCCTAGTAGCGGGAGGAAAGACCCAGTACTTC.

Relative to its sample, this clonotype is medium-sized. The V call is TRBV28, the J call TRBJ2-7; TRBD1 matches at 7 bases. The CDR3 has 13 residues. Trimming at V came to 10 bases and at J to 0 bases, leaving 6 bases not matched to a gene. Looked up from germline, CDR1 is MDHEN and CDR2 is SYDVKM. CDR3 sequence (DNA): TGTGCCACCGAGGGGGCTAGCTCCTACGAGCAGTACTTC. This encodes CATEGASSYEQYF.

This chain uses TRBV9 with TRBJ2-5; perhaps TRBD2 as D (5 bases). Trimming pared 4 bases from V and 5 bases from J, leaving 15 bases between. This CDR3 is built from 14 residues. Germline V CDR1 and CDR2: SGDLS, YYNGEE. CDR3 residues: CASSPRGSRETQYF. In DNA form, the CDR3 reads TGTGCCAGCAGCCCTCGGGGTAGCAGGGAGACCCAGTACTTC.